Sequencing of this T cell receptor (beta chain) was carried out in a study of blood T cell repertoires in COVID-19. The germline V and J ends were trimmed by 1 base and 1 base, with 10 bases remaining between them. The CDR3 covers 15 residues. Per the germline V gene, CDR1 is MGHRA and CDR2 is YSYEKL. The protocol was immunoSEQ multiplex PCR, while the TCRdb copy is restricted to in-frame clones and leaves out a portion. The sample carries under 200,000 clones, roughly 83% recorded once. Sequencing was performed on PBMCs or T cells enriched from blood (not recorded which). The chain has TRBV4-1 and TRBJ1-1; D not resolved. The source of this sequence is a man in his forties or fifties with acute COVID-19. The CDR3 nucleotides read TGCGCCAGCAGCCAAGCTTGGCTAGGGAACACTGAAGCTTTCTTT. Its protein product is CASSQAWLGNTEAFF.